This T cell receptor beta chain was captured by sequencing in a study of cytomegalovirus exposure and HLA in healthy donors. As for the donors, each was a healthy bone marrow donor. About this clone: The antigen is undetermined.

Study findings and constraints: Later work found that TCR association rates differed between HLA loci; DRB1 had the most and HLA-C the fewest. Clonal expansion was found to be greater in HLA-associated TCR beta chains than in equally common others in a later analysis.

Germline V CDR1 and CDR2: SGHNT, YYREEE (reference sequence). The CDR3 has 14 residues. V lost 2 bases, J lost 7 bases, and 2 bases stayed unmatched. With 60 Vbeta and 13 Jbeta primers, the PCR was carried out. Clones were sequenced by immunoSEQ multiplex PCR, and TCRdb holds only the in-frame ones, with some missing. The sample has about 64,000 clones. The TCR was taken from a woman in her late teens or twenties in good health and CMV-seronegative. The material sequenced was PBMCs. The rearrangement uses TRBV5-4 and TRBJ2-1, with TRBD2 matching 11 bases. DNA for the CDR3: TGTGCCAGCAGCTTTCGACTAGCGGGGAATGAGCAGTTCTTC. Protein: CASSFRLAGNEQFF.